A single sample gave rise to the 8 T cell receptor beta chains below, sequenced in a study of Graves' ophthalmopathy and Graves' hyperthyroidism. RNA transcripts yielded amplified TCR beta CDR3 regions. Second-round multiplex PCR followed a first-round RT-PCR using HTBI primers. In TCRdb, the multiplex PCR reads were re-called with MiXCR into one record per CDR3 protein. The table has tens of thousands of distinct CDR3 sequences, less than 55% seen once. The sequenced sample consisted of peripheral blood. These receptor sequences come from an adult woman with Graves' ophthalmopathy.

The chain employs TRBV7-2 and TRBJ2-3, with 10 positions matching TRBD2. The CDR3 consists of 16 residues. The ends lost 4 bases at V and 3 bases at J; junction bases unmatched: 7. The germline V gene encodes CDR1 SGHTA and CDR2 FQGNSA. In DNA, the CDR3 is TGTGCCAGCAGCTCTACCGGGACTAGCGAAACAGATACGCAGTATTTT. This encodes CASSSTGTSETDTQYF.

In its sample, this clonotype was seen many times. The rearrangement joins TRBV5-1 to TRBJ1-2; 9 bases match TRBD1. Germline loops: CDR1 SGHRS, CDR2 YFSETQ. CDR3 length: 15 residues. With V trimmed by 3 bases and J by 4 bases, 7 bases remained unmatched. The CDR3 sequence: CASSYDRGIGYGYTF. The DNA of the CDR3 is TGCGCCAGCAGCTACGACAGGGGGATAGGCTATGGCTACACCTTC.

The rearrangement joins TRBV20-1 to TRBJ2-5; 8 positions match TRBD1. The CDR3 sequence is 12 residues long. After removal of 6 bases from V and 4 bases from J, the junction contained 4 bases not matched to a gene. CDR1 and CDR2 (germline): DFQATT, SNEGSKA (reference sequence). CDR3 DNA sequence: TGCAGTGCAGACAGGGGAGGAGAGACCCAGTACTTC. This sequence encodes CSADRGGETQYF.

Notes on this clonotype: The junction differs from germline at one of its ends, possibly a read error. This chain connects TRBV24-1 to TRBJ2-1; 11 bases are shared with TRBD2. CDR3 length equals 16 residues. Germline assignment: CDR1 KGHDR and CDR2 SFDVKD. CDR3: CAASDVTSGTYNEQFF. The CDR3 nucleotides are TGTGCCGCCAGTGACGTGACTAGCGGGACTTACAATGAGCAGTTCTTC.

The chain combines TRBV9 with TRBJ2-7; 9 positions match TRBD1. The CDR3 sequence is 13 residues long. Trimming cost V 3 bases and J 5 bases; bases outside gene matches: 3. The germline CDR1 and CDR2 sequences are SGDLS and YYNGEE. The CDR3 sequence is CASSANRGHEQYF. CDR3 DNA sequence: TGTGCCAGCAGCGCGAACAGGGGGCACGAGCAGTACTTC.

This clonotype appeared a single time. Here the CDR3 reads CASSTGTSGTEQFF. The CDR3 DNA reads as TGTGCCAGCAGTACCGGGACTAGCGGGACTGAGCAGTTCTTC. The chain has TRBV7-8 and TRBJ2-1; 13 bases align to TRBD2. The V segment lost 6 bases and the J segment 9 bases; nucleotides outside the gene matches: 5. The CDR3 is 14 amino acids. Germline lookup yields CDR1 SGHVS and CDR2 FQNEAQ.

Details on this clonotype: Germline and junction disagree at one end, which may indicate a read error. The genes are TRBV5-5 and TRBJ2-7; unclear D gene. Per germline, CDR1 SGHKS and CDR2 YYEKEE (reference sequence). CDR3 length equals 12 residues. The DNA for the CDR3 is TGTGCCAGCAGCTCGGCGAGCTACGAGCAGTGCTTC. As protein: CASSSASYEQCF.

The table lists this clonotype with many counts. The chain is built from TRBV12-3 or TRBV12-4 and TRBJ2-2, with a possible D match to TRBD2 (7 bases). This CDR3 region has 15 residues. The ends were cut back, 3 bases at V and 3 bases at J, with 11 bases in the middle. The CDR3 DNA sequence: TGTGCCAGCAGTTTGGGGGAGGGGGACACCGGGGAGCTGTTTTTT. The encoded protein is CASSLGEGDTGELFF.